What follows are 10 T cell receptor beta chains derived from one specimen sequenced in a study of cytomegalovirus exposure and HLA in healthy donors. Researchers ran the PCR with 60 Vbeta and 13 Jbeta primers. Produced via immunoSEQ multiplex PCR; TCRdb's table is partial and in-frame only. The sample holds around 210,000 clones, 60% to 80% seen once. The sequencing input was PBMCs. The source of these receptors is a woman aged 25-40 years in good health and CMV-seronegative.

This rearrangement joins TRBV5-4 to TRBJ1-1; D is unresolved. V lost 0 bases to trimming and J lost 1 base, with 7 bases between them. Germline V gene lookup returns CDR1 SGHNT and CDR2 YYREEE (reference sequence). The CDR3 spans 14 residues. The CDR3 sequence: CASSLDGSNTEAFF. In DNA form, the CDR3 reads TGTGCCAGCAGCTTGGACGGGTCGAACACTGAAGCTTTCTTT.

This clone appeared once. The CDR3 DNA reads as TGCGCCAGCAGCTTGGTAGGACAGGGGAGTACAGATACGCAGTATTTT. The encoded protein is CASSLVGQGSTDTQYF. The chain combines TRBV5-1 with TRBJ2-3; TRBD1 aligns across 9 bases. The junction had 5 bases not matched to a gene; V was cut back by 0 bases and J by 3 bases. The CDR3 is 16 residues long. Looked up from germline, CDR1 is SGHRS and CDR2 is YFSETQ. Together with reference TRBV5-1 and TRBJ2-3, the CDR3 gives the full variable domain: KAGVTQTPRYLIKTRGQQVTLSCSPISGHRSVSWYQQTPGQGLQFLFEYFSETQRNKGNFPGRFSGRQFSNSRSEMNVSTLELGDSALYLCASSLVGQGSTDTQYFGPGTRLTVL.

This clone came up a few times. V is TRBV6-1 and J is TRBJ1-1, with a tentative D call TRBD1 (6 bases). The CDR3 contains 14 residues. From germline, CDR1 is MNHNS and CDR2 SASEGT. Trimming took off 1 base at V and 5 bases at J, with 11 bases between the two ends. The CDR3 loop reads CASSEVPGVTEAFF. DNA of the CDR3: TGTGCCAGCAGTGAAGTGCCAGGGGTGACTGAAGCTTTCTTT.

The gene calls are TRBV5-1 and TRBJ2-3; 7 nucleotides match TRBD2. Germline V gene lookup returns CDR1 SGHRS and CDR2 YFSETQ. With 0 bases clipped from V and 2 bases from J, the junction kept 6 bases outside the gene matches. The CDR3 has 16 amino acids. The CDR3 protein is CASSLGGGGPTDTQYF. As DNA, the CDR3 is TGCGCCAGCAGCTTGGGCGGGGGTGGTCCCACAGATACGCAGTATTTT. Filled out from reference TRBV5-1 and TRBJ2-3, the complete variable domain reads KAGVTQTPRYLIKTRGQQVTLSCSPISGHRSVSWYQQTPGQGLQFLFEYFSETQRNKGNFPGRFSGRQFSNSRSEMNVSTLELGDSALYLCASSLGGGGPTDTQYFGPGTRLTVL.

The V call is TRBV9, the J call TRBJ1-2; maybe TRBD1 (5 bases). From germline, CDR1 is SGDLS and CDR2 YYNGEE. The CDR3 sequence is 14 residues long. V lost 2 bases to trimming and J lost 3 bases, with 11 bases between them. DNA for the CDR3: TGTGCCAGCAGCGTCTTGGGAGGGGACTATGGCTACACCTTC. Translating it yields CASSVLGGDYGYTF.

This clone was counted once. V and J are TRBV29-1 and TRBJ2-1; D is unclear. V was clipped by 4 bases and J by 6 bases, with 7 bases between them. Germline V gives CDR1 SQVTM, CDR2 ANQGSEA. CDR3 length equals 11 residues. The CDR3 here is CSVATVNEQFF. The CDR3 nucleotides read TGCAGCGTTGCAACAGTCAATGAGCAGTTCTTC.

The chain recombines TRBV19 with TRBJ1-2; 10 bases match TRBD1. The germline CDR1 and CDR2 sequences are LNHDA and SQIVND (reference sequence). CDR3 length: 15 amino acids. Losses at the gene ends were 5 bases for V and 4 bases for J; bases not matched to a gene: 7. CDR3 in amino acids: CASSRTGGDSYGYTF. As DNA, the CDR3 is TGTGCCAGTAGTCGGACAGGGGGAGACTCCTATGGCTACACCTTC. Variable domain in full (rest from reference TRBV19 and TRBJ1-2): DGGITQSPKYLFRKEGQNVTLSCEQNLNHDAMYWYRQDPGQGLRLIYYSQIVNDFQKGDIAEGYSVSREKKESFPLTVTSAQKNPTAFYLCASSRTGGDSYGYTFGSGTRLTVV.

V is TRBV5-1 and J is TRBJ1-4; the D is unclear. This CDR3 spans 13 amino acids. The V gene's germline CDR1 is SGHRS and CDR2 YFSETQ. V dropped 2 bases and J dropped 2 bases, with 4 bases sitting between them. The CDR3 DNA sequence: TGCGCCAGCAGCTTCAGTACTAATGAAAAACTGTTTTTT. As protein: CASSFSTNEKLFF.

The rearrangement joins TRBV27 to TRBJ2-1; 7 bases agree with TRBD1. The CDR3 contains 16 residues. V lost 4 bases, J lost 7 bases, and 13 bases stayed unmatched. Germline V gene lookup returns CDR1 MNHEY and CDR2 SMNVEV (reference sequence). The CDR3 protein is CASSSVKPTGTNEQFF. The CDR3 coding sequence is TGTGCCAGCAGTTCCGTTAAACCGACAGGGACAAATGAGCAGTTCTTC.

To note about this clone: Other DNA variants within this sample encode the same CDR3. The chain recombines TRBV9 with TRBJ1-1; D is uncertain. Germline lookup yields CDR1 SGDLS and CDR2 YYNGEE. Trimming took 2 bases from V and 0 from J, leaving 5 bases between them. The CDR3 length is 13 residues. The CDR3 region is CASSVSVNTEAFF. As DNA, the CDR3 is TGTGCCAGCAGCGTCTCAGTGAACACTGAAGCTTTCTTT.